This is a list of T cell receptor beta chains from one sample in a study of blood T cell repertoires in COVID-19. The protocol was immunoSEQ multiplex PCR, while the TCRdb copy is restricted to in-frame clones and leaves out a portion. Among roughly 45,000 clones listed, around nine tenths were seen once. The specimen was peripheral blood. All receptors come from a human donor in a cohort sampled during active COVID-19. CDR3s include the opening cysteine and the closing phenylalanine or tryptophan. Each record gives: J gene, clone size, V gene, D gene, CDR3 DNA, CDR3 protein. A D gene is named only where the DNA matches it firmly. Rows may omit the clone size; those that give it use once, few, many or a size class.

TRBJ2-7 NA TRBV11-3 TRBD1 TGTGCCAGCAGCCCAGGGACAGGGGGAATCAACGAGCAGTACTTC CASSPGTGGINEQYF
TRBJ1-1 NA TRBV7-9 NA TGTGCCAGCAGCTTAGGAAGGGGACTAACTGAAGCTTTCTTT CASSLGRGLTEAFF
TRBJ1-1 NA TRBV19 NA TGTGCCAGTAGTACGTGGACAGAGAACACTGAAGCTTTCTTT CASSTWTENTEAFF
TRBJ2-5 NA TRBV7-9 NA TGTGCCAGCAGTCGAGTCCAAGAGACCCAGTACTTC CASSRVQETQYF
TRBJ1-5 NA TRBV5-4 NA TGTGCCAGCAGCTTAGGGGATCTGGGGCCCCAGCATTTT CASSLGDLGPQHF
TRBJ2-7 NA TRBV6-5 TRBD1 TGTGCCAGCAGTTCGGGACAGGGCCGATTACCCTACGAGCAGTACTTC CASSSGQGRLPYEQYF
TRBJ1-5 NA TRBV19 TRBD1 TGTGCCAGTAGCCGAACAGGGGAGGCTCAGCCCCAGCATTTT CASSRTGEAQPQHF
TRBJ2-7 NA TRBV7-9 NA TGTGCCAGCAGCCCGGGACACTCCTACGAGCAGTACTTC CASSPGHSYEQYF
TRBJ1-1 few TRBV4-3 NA TGCGCCAGCAGCCAAGCGCCCGAGAGAGGGACTGAAGCTTTCTTT CASSQAPERGTEAFF
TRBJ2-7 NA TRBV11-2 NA TGTGCCAGCAGCTTTCTGTCCTCGGACAGTTCCCACGAGCAGTACTTC CASSFLSSDSSHEQYF